This is a list of T cell receptor beta chains from one sample in a study of CD8 T cells in Susac syndrome. TCRdb called the immunoSEQ multiplex PCR reads again in MiXCR, with one record for every CDR3 protein. This sample has about 290,000 distinct CDR3 sequences, with roughly 90% found just once. The specimen was CD8+ T cells from PBMCs. These receptors were obtained from a human donor with multiple sclerosis. Each CDR3 is given with its conserved first and last residue. Fields, in order: J gene, V gene, clone size, D gene, CDR3 DNA, CDR3 protein. A D gene is named only where the DNA matches it firmly. Some rows mark clone size as missing; the rest say once, few, many or name a class of expanded clone.

TRBJ1-2,TRBV4-1,few,TRBD1,TGCGCCAGCAGCTCGCCGGGACAGCGACCTCTATACACCTTC,CASSSPGQRPLYTF
TRBJ2-7,TRBV7-2,few,-,TGTGCCAGCAGCTTAGGACAGCACTACGAGCAGTACTTC,CASSLGQHYEQYF
TRBJ2-7,TRBV6-5,-,TRBD2,TGTGCCAGCAGTTTTCCCGGGGGACTAGCGGGAGTCTTTTACGAGCAGTACTTC,CASSFPGGLAGVFYEQYF
TRBJ2-3,TRBV4-2,-,TRBD2,TGTGCCAGCAGCCAAGATCTGGCTAGCGGTGCGGATACGCAGTATTTT,CASSQDLASGADTQYF
TRBJ1-3,TRBV20-1,-,-,TGCAGTGCTCTGGGGGCGGAGAGCTCTGGAAACACCATATATTTT,CSALGAESSGNTIYF
TRBJ2-1,TRBV11-1,-,-,TGTGCCAGCAGCGGCAGACAGGCAAACTTCGACAATGAGCAGTTCTTC,CASSGRQANFDNEQFF
TRBJ2-3,TRBV6-4,once,-,TGTGCCAGCAGTGTCCGTAGCACAGATACGCAGTATTTT,CASSVRSTDTQYF
TRBJ2-1,TRBV27,-,TRBD2,TGTGCCAGCAGCTATACTGTAGCGGGGGGCCACAATGAGCAGTTCTTC,CASSYTVAGGHNEQFF
TRBJ2-1,TRBV12-1,-,-,TGTGCCAGCAGCTTCGGACCGGAGGACAATGAGCAGTTCTTC,CASSFGPEDNEQFF
TRBJ2-3,TRBV23-1,-,-,TGCGCCAGCTATAAAGTGTCGGCAGATACGCAGTATTTT,CASYKVSADTQYF
TRBJ1-2,TRBV18,-,TRBD1,TGTGCCAGCTCACCACCGGGACAGTACTATGGCTACACCTTC,CASSPPGQYYGYTF
TRBJ1-1,TRBV6-1,-,-,TGTGCCAGCAGTGAAGACCAGATGGAAAGGACCAAGGAAGCTTTCTTT,CASSEDQMERTKEAFF
TRBJ2-2,TRBV7-9,-,TRBD2,TGTGCCAGCAGCCACCGAGGGCTAGCGGTTGAGGGCGGGGAGCTGTTTTTT,CASSHRGLAVEGGELFF
TRBJ2-1,TRBV12-3/TRBV12-4,-,-,TGTGCCAGCAGCTCGATGGGCGGAGCACCCTACAATGAGCAGTTCTTC,CASSSMGGAPYNEQFF
TRBJ2-1,TRBV25-1,-,-,TGTGCCAGCAGTGGGACAGAGTCATACAATGAGCAGTTCTTC,CASSGTESYNEQFF
TRBJ2-1,TRBV12-3/TRBV12-4,-,-,TGTGCCAGCACTGGGGAAAATGAGCAGTTCTTC,CASTGENEQFF
TRBJ2-5,TRBV29-1,-,-,TGCAGCGTTGCAACAGACGGGGAGACCCAGTACTTC,CSVATDGETQYF
TRBJ2-7,TRBV28,-,-,TGTGCCAGCAAAGCCGCGAATCCCGACGAGCAGTACTTC,CASKAANPDEQYF
TRBJ2-2,TRBV7-9,-,-,TGTGCCAGCAGCCGGACAGAGAACACCGGGGAGCTGTTTTTT,CASSRTENTGELFF
TRBJ2-7,TRBV29-1,-,TRBD1,TGCAGCGTTGGACAGGGATCCTCCTACGAGCAGTACTTC,CSVGQGSSYEQYF
TRBJ2-1,TRBV4-3,-,TRBD2,TGCGCCAGCAGCCAAGAGCCCACTAGCGGGGAGTACAATGAGCAGTTCTTC,CASSQEPTSGEYNEQFF
TRBJ1-2,TRBV11-2,-,-,TGTGCCAGCACCCCTGCGGGCGGCTATGGCTACACCTTC,CASTPAGGYGYTF
TRBJ2-2,TRBV28,-,-,TGTGCCAGCACCGAATCAGGGCTTAGGAACACCGGGGAGCTGTTTTTT,CASTESGLRNTGELFF
TRBJ1-1,TRBV5-4,-,-,TGTGCCAGCAGCCGAGGTTTTGCTGAAGCTTTCTTT,CASSRGFAEAFF
TRBJ2-2,TRBV7-8,-,TRBD2,TGTGCCAGCAGCTCCGGACTAGCGGGAGAACGAAACACCGGGGAGCTGTTTTTT,CASSSGLAGERNTGELFF
TRBJ2-7,TRBV20-1,-,-,TGCAGTGCTAGAGATGGCTATTACTCCTACGAGCAGTACTTC,CSARDGYYSYEQYF
TRBJ2-1,TRBV9,-,TRBD2,TGTGCCAGCAGCGCTAGCGGGAGTGCCTACAATGAGCAGTTCTTC,CASSASGSAYNEQFF
TRBJ1-1,TRBV27,-,-,TGTGCCAGCAGTCTCGTGGGACACCTGAACACTGAAGCTTTCTTT,CASSLVGHLNTEAFF
TRBJ1-1,TRBV10-3,-,-,TGTGCCATCAGTGAGTCTAACAGTGAAGCTTTCTTT,CAISESNSEAFF
TRBJ1-2,TRBV6-2/TRBV6-3,-,-,TGTGCCAGCAGTTACTCAGAGGGGTCGGTACGCTACACCTTC,CASSYSEGSVRYTF
TRBJ2-1,TRBV28,-,TRBD2,TGTGCCAGCAGGAAACTAGCGGGAGGCACCCATGAGCAGTTCTTC,CASRKLAGGTHEQFF
TRBJ2-3,TRBV27,-,TRBD1,TGTGCCAGCAGTTTAACCCCTGGGACAGGGGTCACAGATACGCAGTATTTT,CASSLTPGTGVTDTQYF
TRBJ2-3,TRBV7-9,-,-,TGTGCCAGCACTGCCACAGATACGCAGTATTTT,CASTATDTQYF
TRBJ1-2,TRBV9,-,TRBD1,TGTGCCAGCGTCCACAGGGGGCGTGCCTATGGCTACACCTTC,CASVHRGRAYGYTF
TRBJ1-5,TRBV12-3/TRBV12-4,few,-,TGTGCCAGCAGTTTGGGAGGATTCAATCAGCCCCAGCATTTT,CASSLGGFNQPQHF
TRBJ2-6,TRBV28,-,-,TGTGCCAGCAGTACGGCAGCAACTTCCTCTGGGGCCAACGTCCTGACTTTC,CASSTAATSSGANVLTF
TRBJ2-3,TRBV12-3/TRBV12-4,-,-,TGTGCCAGCACCATGGGGGGAGATACGCAGTATTTT,CASTMGGDTQYF
TRBJ1-5,TRBV27,-,-,TGTGCCAGCAGTTTCGGTGGCAATCAGCCCCAGCATTTT,CASSFGGNQPQHF
TRBJ1-2,TRBV7-6,-,TRBD1,TGTGCCAGCAGCCTTGGGACAGGGGGCGCAGGGGTGGATGGCTACACCTTC,CASSLGTGGAGVDGYTF
TRBJ2-7,TRBV28,-,-,TGTGCCAGCAGTCAAGAAGGTTGGGGCAGAACCTACGAGCAGTACTTC,CASSQEGWGRTYEQYF
TRBJ2-7,TRBV2,-,-,TGTGCCAGCAGCGGGACCCTGTGGTACTTC,CASSGTLWYF
TRBJ2-7,TRBV9,few,TRBD2,TGTGCCAGCAGCGTAGCTAGCGGAGATTACGAGCAGTACTTC,CASSVASGDYEQYF
TRBJ2-1,TRBV4-3,-,-,TGCGCCAGCAGCCAAGACAGGAACAATGAGCAGTTCTTC,CASSQDRNNEQFF
TRBJ2-7,TRBV28,-,-,TGTGCCAGCAGTCCCCTCGGATACGAGCAGTACTTC,CASSPLGYEQYF
TRBJ1-5,TRBV27,-,-,TGTGCCAGCAGTTTAGCAGGCCCAAATCAGCCCCAGCATTTT,CASSLAGPNQPQHF
TRBJ2-2,TRBV19,-,-,TGTGCCAGTAGTATAGATTTCCGGGAATTCTCGTGGTGGGTGGTTGGCTCCGGGGAGCTGTTTTTT,CASSIDFREFSWWVVGSGELFF
TRBJ1-3,TRBV7-9,-,-,TGTGCCAGCACCACGGCCCCCTATCGGGGAAACACCATATATTTT,CASTTAPYRGNTIYF
TRBJ2-1,TRBV6-2/TRBV6-3,-,-,TGTGCCAGCAATCTTGGCGGGTTTAATGAGCAGTTCTTC,CASNLGGFNEQFF
TRBJ2-5,TRBV12-3/TRBV12-4,-,-,TGTGCCAGCAGGGGGGACGAAGCCCGAGAGACCCAGTACTTC,CASRGDEARETQYF
TRBJ2-6,TRBV10-3,-,-,TGTGCCATCAGAGACGAAACTCCAGGGAGCTCTGGGGCCAACGTCCTGACTTTC,CAIRDETPGSSGANVLTF
TRBJ1-3,TRBV29-1,-,-,TGCAGCGTTGGAACTGACGGGAGCTCTGGAAACACCATATATTTT,CSVGTDGSSGNTIYF